The 30 T cell receptor beta chains given below trace back to one sample, sequenced in a study of siplizumab effects on memory and regulatory T cells. TCRdb's table, derived via immunoSEQ multiplex PCR, lists solely in-frame clones and lacks some. This sample has over 70,000 clones; approximately 95% occur once, and the top ten carry less than 20%. The sequencing input was CD8+ T cells sorted from blood. The receptor set was obtained from a human donor in good health.

This clone was detected only once. The gene calls are TRBV10-2 and TRBJ2-3; the D gene is possibly TRBD2 (5 bases). V lost 2 bases and J lost 3, with 12 bases in between. CDR3 length: 15 residues. Germline CDR1 is WSHSY and CDR2 is SAAADI. CDR3 sequence reads: CASSEVAPRTDTQYF. The DNA for the CDR3 is TGCGCCAGCAGTGAGGTAGCGCCTCGTACAGATACGCAGTATTTT.

The chain employs TRBV9 and TRBJ2-5, with a tentative D call TRBD2 (5 bases). V was trimmed by 2 bases and J by 2 bases, leaving 13 bases between them. Germline loops: CDR1 SGDLS, CDR2 YYNGEE. The CDR3 length is 15 residues. As DNA, the CDR3 is TGTGCCAGCAGCGTTTCTAGCAGTAAGCAAGAGACCCAGTACTTC. Protein sequence: CASSVSSSKQETQYF.

The chain couples TRBV5-6 to TRBJ2-3; tentative D call: TRBD1 (5 bases). Trimming cost V 2 bases and J 2 bases, with 9 bases left between them. Germline loops: CDR1 SGHDT, CDR2 YYEEEE. This CDR3 contains 14 residues. CDR3 in amino acids: CASSLGQNTDTQYF. The CDR3 DNA follows: TGTGCCAGCAGCTTAGGACAAAACACAGATACGCAGTATTTT.

V usage is TRBV6-6 and J usage is TRBJ2-7, with TRBD2 matching over 9 bases. V lost 2 bases and J lost 3; bases outside the gene matches: 5. This CDR3 region has 15 residues. The germline V gene encodes CDR1 MNHNY and CDR2 SVGAGI (reference sequence). The chain's CDR3 is CASSYVSGGFYEQYF. The CDR3 DNA follows: TGTGCCAGCAGTTACGTCAGCGGGGGGTTCTACGAGCAGTACTTC.

This chain uses TRBV4-1 with TRBJ1-6, with 7 bases lining up with TRBD1. Looked up from germline, CDR1 is MGHRA and CDR2 is YSYEKL. Trimming took 1 base from V and 3 from J; bases not matched to a gene: 3. The CDR3 is 16 amino acids. CDR3 amino acids: CASSQVGQDYNSPLHF. CDR3 in DNA: TGCGCCAGCAGCCAAGTAGGACAGGACTATAATTCACCCCTCCACTTT.

The chain uses TRBV11-2 and TRBJ2-1; D is possibly TRBD2 (5 bases). The CDR3 spans 17 residues. CDR1 is SGHAT, CDR2 FQNNGV, per germline. Trimming stripped 4 bases from V and 7 bases from J, with 23 bases between. The CDR3, as DNA: TGTGCCAGCAGCTCGCCGTTGTCTAGCCATGGGTCTAATGAGCAGTTCTTC. It translates to CASSSPLSSHGSNEQFF.

V gene TRBV4-1 combines with J gene TRBJ2-7; 7 bases line up with TRBD2. From germline, CDR1 is MGHRA and CDR2 YSYEKL. With 1 base clipped from V and 9 bases from J, the junction kept 12 bases outside the gene matches. This CDR3 has 15 amino acids. The CDR3 reads CASSQVRREGPGQYF. As DNA, the CDR3 is TGCGCCAGCAGCCAAGTTCGTAGGGAGGGTCCCGGGCAGTACTTC.

This clone was found once. The gene calls are TRBV27 and TRBJ1-2; TRBD1 matches 12 bases. Germline loops: CDR1 MNHEY, CDR2 SMNVEV (reference sequence). CDR3 length: 16 residues. Losses at the gene ends were 2 bases for V and 8 bases for J; bases not matched to a gene: 9. CDR3 in amino acids: CASSLLPGQGADGYTF. CDR3 in DNA: TGTGCCAGCAGTTTACTCCCGGGACAGGGGGCGGACGGCTACACCTTC.

The chain recombines TRBV9 with TRBJ1-3, with D uncertain. Deletions cut 0 bases from V and 4 bases from J, with 8 bases between. Germline loops: CDR1 SGDLS, CDR2 YYNGEE. The CDR3 covers 14 residues. The CDR3 nucleotides are TGTGCCAGCAGCGTAGTAGGGCAGGGAAACACCATATATTTT. This gives the protein CASSVVGQGNTIYF.

This chain uses TRBV11-3 with TRBJ2-3, with D hard to call. Germline V lookup: CDR1 SGHNT, CDR2 YENEEA. This CDR3 comprises 14 residues. V lost 5 bases and J 3 bases, leaving 12 bases between the germline ends. Here the CDR3 reads CASSPGTATDTQYF. The DNA for the CDR3 is TGTGCCAGCAGCCCCGGCACAGCGACAGATACGCAGTATTTT. Filled out from reference TRBV11-3 and TRBJ2-3, the complete variable domain reads EAGVVQSPRYKIIEKKQPVAFWCNPISGHNTLYWYLQNLGQGPELLIRYENEEAVDDSQLPKDRFSAERLKGVDSTLKIQPAELGDSAVYLCASSPGTATDTQYFGPGTRLTVL.

V gene TRBV27 combines with J gene TRBJ2-5; 11 bases align to TRBD2. Germline V gene sequence: CDR1 MNHEY, CDR2 SMNVEV (reference sequence). The CDR3 length is 15 residues. V was pared by 3 bases and J by 1 base, with 1 base of the junction left unmatched. In DNA, the CDR3 is TGTGCCAGCAGTTTGGGGACTAGCGGCCAAGAGACCCAGTACTTC. This codes for CASSLGTSGQETQYF.

The gene calls are TRBV9 and TRBJ2-7; 8 nucleotides agree with TRBD1. Germline-derived CDR1 and CDR2 are SGDLS and YYNGEE. The CDR3 totals 15 residues. V lost 0 bases to trimming and J lost 5 bases; unmatched junction nucleotides: 7. The CDR3 region is CASSVDGQGYDEQYF. CDR3 sequence (DNA): TGTGCCAGCAGCGTAGATGGACAGGGTTACGACGAGCAGTACTTC. The full variable domain, completed using reference TRBV9 and TRBJ2-7, is DSGVTQTPKHLITATGQRVTLRCSPRSGDLSVYWYQQSLDQGLQFLIQYYNGEERAKGNILERFSAQQFPDLHSELNLSSLELGDSALYFCASSVDGQGYDEQYFGPGTRLTVT.

This clone was recorded once. This sequence joins TRBV28 and TRBJ2-3; tentative D call: TRBD2 (6 bases). Germline V gene data show CDR1 as MDHEN and CDR2 as SYDVKM. The V and J ends lost 6 bases and 0 bases respectively, with 19 bases between them. The CDR3 consists of 17 residues. CDR3 DNA sequence: TGTGCCAGCAGAATGGGCGGGATGACGATTAGCACAGATACGCAGTATTTT. Its protein product is CASRMGGMTISTDTQYF.

This clone was detected once. This rearrangement joins TRBV9 to TRBJ2-3; D possibly corresponds to TRBD2 (5 bases). The V gene's germline CDR1 is SGDLS and CDR2 YYNGEE. The germline V and J ends were trimmed by 4 bases and 4 bases, with 16 bases remaining between them. The CDR3 contains 15 residues. CDR3 protein: CASSRDYTVPDTQYF. For the CDR3, the DNA is TGTGCCAGCAGCAGAGACTATACCGTTCCAGATACGCAGTATTTT.

This clone was seen only once. The V call is TRBV11-2, the J call TRBJ2-5; no clear D gene. There are 15 residues in the CDR3. Germline CDR1 reads SGHAT; CDR2 reads FQNNGV. Trimming shortened V by 5 bases and J by 6 bases, and 19 bases separated the two germline ends. DNA for the CDR3: TGTGCCAGCAGCCCGGAGAACAGTGCAGGCAAGACCCAGTACTTC. This encodes CASSPENSAGKTQYF.

The rearrangement joins TRBV19 to TRBJ1-1, with 9 bases that match TRBD1. The J segment lost 7 bases and the V segment lost 1 base, leaving 10 bases of the junction unmatched. CDR3 size: 16 residues. CDR1 and CDR2 from the germline V gene are LNHDA and SQIVND (reference sequence). The CDR3 sequence is CASSIGHRGLYIEAFF. CDR3 bases: TGTGCCAGTAGTATAGGCCACAGGGGGCTGTATATTGAAGCTTTCTTT.

The chain has TRBV7-9 and TRBJ2-3; 7 nucleotides align to TRBD2. The CDR3 spans 19 residues. V shed 4 bases, J shed 2 bases, and the junction held 18 bases outside the gene matches. Per germline, CDR1 SEHNR and CDR2 FQNEAQ (reference sequence). As DNA, the CDR3 is TGTGCCAGCAGCTGGGAGTGGGCGGGAGATTTGTGGAACACAGATACGCAGTATTTT. It codes for CASSWEWAGDLWNTDTQYF.

V and J are TRBV4-1 and TRBJ2-5, with D perhaps assigned TRBD1 or TRBD2 (5 bases each). The CDR3 covers 14 residues. Trimming cost V 7 bases and J 1 base, with 13 bases left between them. Germline V CDR1 and CDR2: MGHRA, YSYEKL. The CDR3 protein is CASNRDPSQETQYF. CDR3 sequence (DNA): TGCGCCAGCAACCGGGACCCATCCCAAGAGACCCAGTACTTC.

The chain carries TRBV10-3 and TRBJ1-1; no clear D. Germline CDR1 and CDR2: ENHRY and SYGVKD. V shed 7 bases and J shed 7 bases, with 19 bases lying between them. This CDR3 contains 14 residues. This CDR3 reads CAITISGSRGEAFF. The CDR3 bases are TGTGCCATCACTATATCCGGGTCTAGAGGTGAAGCTTTCTTT.

In this sample, this clone turned up a few times. CDR3 in amino acids: CASSKGPRGNQPQHF. The DNA of the CDR3 is TGTGCCAGCAGCAAAGGACCCCGAGGCAATCAGCCCCAGCATTTT. The chain has TRBV7-6 and TRBJ1-5, with no clear D. With 5 bases removed from V and 2 bases from J, the gap between germline ends came to 13 bases. Germline lookup yields CDR1 SGHVS and CDR2 FNYEAQ. This CDR3 is built from 15 residues.

Here the CDR3 DNA reads TGTGCCTGCTCCGGGACAGGGGCGTACGAGCAGTACTTC. This codes for CACSGTGAYEQYF. This rearrangement joins TRBV25-1 to TRBJ2-7; 10 nucleotides line up with TRBD1. V dropped 11 bases and J dropped 4; count of bases not matched to a gene: 8. CDR1 MGHDK and CDR2 SYGVNS come from the germline V gene. The CDR3 contains 13 residues.

V gene TRBV19 combines with J gene TRBJ2-7; no reliable D call. The CDR3 spans 12 residues. Germline CDR1 reads LNHDA; CDR2 reads SQIVND (reference sequence). V dropped 8 bases and J dropped 0 bases, with 8 bases sitting between them. DNA of the CDR3: TGTGCCAGTTCGAAACACTCCTACGAGCAGTACTTC. Translated, it gives CASSKHSYEQYF.

This clone is a singleton in its sample. This rearrangement joins TRBV14 to TRBJ2-7; TRBD2 matches at 7 bases. The length of the CDR3 is 17 residues. The V gene end was trimmed by 0 bases and the J gene end by 1 base; junction bases not matched to a gene: 9. Germline V gene data show CDR1 as SGHDN and CDR2 as FVKESK. This CDR3 reads CASSQDYPGGQSYEQYF. The CDR3 coding sequence is TGTGCCAGCAGCCAAGATTACCCGGGAGGTCAGTCCTACGAGCAGTACTTC.

This sequence joins TRBV6-1 and TRBJ2-1; 7 positions match TRBD2. From germline, CDR1 is MNHNS and CDR2 SASEGT. V dropped 4 bases and J dropped 15; count of bases not matched to a gene: 6. The CDR3 totals 11 residues. The CDR3 region is CASSGTRTLFF. In DNA, the CDR3 is TGTGCCAGCAGTGGGACTAGAACCCTGTTCTTC.

This clone was seen only once. The rearrangement links TRBV5-1 to TRBJ2-7, with TRBD1 identical over 12 bases. The CDR3 covers 16 residues. The trim removed 1 base at V and 2 bases at J, leaving 4 bases unmatched. Per the germline V gene, CDR1 is SGHRS and CDR2 is YFSETQ. CDR3 residues: CASSLYGTGGAYEQYF. The CDR3 DNA is TGCGCCAGCAGCTTGTATGGGACAGGGGGCGCCTACGAGCAGTACTTC.

V gene TRBV27 combines with J gene TRBJ2-7; 10 bases map to TRBD2. The V and J ends lost 6 bases and 5 bases, in that order; junction bases with no gene match: 7. Germline CDR1 is MNHEY and CDR2 is SMNVEV (reference sequence). The CDR3 consists of 14 residues. In DNA, the CDR3 is TGTGCCAGCAGCTGGAGCGGGAGGGGCCACGAGCAGTACTTC. This sequence encodes CASSWSGRGHEQYF.

This chain connects TRBV6-5 to TRBJ2-7; D possibly corresponds to TRBD2 (5 bases). In germline, CDR1 is MNHEY, CDR2 SVGAGI. Trimming left V 4 bases short and J 0 bases short, with 7 bases between. This CDR3 has 13 residues. The CDR3 loop is CASSLGSSYEQYF. The CDR3 DNA reads as TGTGCCAGCAGTTTGGGGAGCTCCTACGAGCAGTACTTC.

This clone is labeled as medium-sized. The rearrangement joins TRBV6-1 to TRBJ2-7; 14 bases are a match to TRBD2. Germline V lookup: CDR1 MNHNS, CDR2 SASEGT. This CDR3 spans 15 amino acids. J lost 7 bases, V lost 5 bases, and 7 bases had no gene match. The CDR3 DNA follows: TGTGCCAGCAGTCTGGGGACTAGCGGGAGTAATGAGCAGTACTTC. The encoded protein is CASSLGTSGSNEQYF.

V usage is TRBV18 and J usage is TRBJ2-5, with 8 bases fitting TRBD1. Germline loops: CDR1 KGHSH, CDR2 LQKENI. V gave up 9 bases and J gave up 2 bases; unmatched junction bases: 5. CDR3 length: 13 amino acids. CDR3 in DNA: TGTGCCAGTTCGGACAGGGCGCAAGAGACCCAGTACTTC. It specifies CASSDRAQETQYF. Based on the CDR3 plus reference TRBV18 and TRBJ2-5, the full variable domain is NAGVMQNPRHLVRRRGQEARLRCSPMKGHSHVYWYRQLPEEGLKFMVYLQKENIIDESGMPKERFSAEFPKEGPSILRIQQVVRGDSAAYFCASSDRAQETQYFGPGTRLLVL.

This clone was detected only once. The J gene is TRBJ2-3, the V gene TRBV6-4; D is undetermined. This CDR3 is built from 15 residues. Germline V gene lookup returns CDR1 MRHNA and CDR2 SNTAGT. The germline V and J ends were trimmed by 2 bases and 2 bases, with 11 bases remaining between them. The DNA of the CDR3 is TGTGCCAGCAGTGACAGGGCCTGGAACACAGATACGCAGTATTTT. Protein product: CASSDRAWNTDTQYF.